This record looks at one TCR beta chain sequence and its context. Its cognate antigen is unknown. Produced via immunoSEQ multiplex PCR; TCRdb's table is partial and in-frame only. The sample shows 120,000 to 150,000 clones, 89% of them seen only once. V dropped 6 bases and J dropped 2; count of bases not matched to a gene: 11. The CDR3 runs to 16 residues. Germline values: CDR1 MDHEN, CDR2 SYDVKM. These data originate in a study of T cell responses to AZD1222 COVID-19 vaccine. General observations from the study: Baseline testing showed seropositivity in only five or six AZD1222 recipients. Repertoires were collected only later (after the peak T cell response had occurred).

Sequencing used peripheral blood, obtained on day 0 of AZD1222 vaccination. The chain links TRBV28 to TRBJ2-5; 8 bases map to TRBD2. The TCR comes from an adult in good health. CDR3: CASSRPGLGGQETQYF. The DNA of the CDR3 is TGTGCCAGCAGCCGCCCGGGACTAGGGGGGCAAGAGACCCAGTACTTC.